This TCR beta chain was recorded in a study of regulatory T cells in long-lasting Graves disease. On this clonotype itself: As yet, its antigen is unknown.

Study results and caveats: Newly diagnosed Graves' patients exceeded persistent ones in TCR diversity. Favoring TRBV28, TRBJ1-2 and TRBJ2-5 was a feature seen in persistent disease.

As to time point: persistent/refractory GD, antithyroid drugs over 5 years with positive TRAb. The TCR library was made from RNA that had been extracted from PBMCs in TRIzol. V shed 1 base and J shed 3 bases, with 15 bases lying between them. Germline V gene lookup returns CDR1 MNHEY and CDR2 SMNVEV (reference sequence). CDR3 length equals 16 residues. Construction of the TCR beta libraries employed iRepertoire HTBI primers in conjunction with Arm-PCR of CDR3 regions. One entry per CDR3 protein results from TCRdb running MiXCR on the multiplex PCR reads. The sample has about 400,000 distinct CDR3 sequences; more than 20% are singletons.

The receptor was derived from a female donor with Graves disease. This chain joins TRBV27 and TRBJ1-1, with TRBD1 as a possible D gene (5 bases). Sample: peripheral blood mononuclear cells (PBMCs), taken when the disease was refractory, from a patient treated with antithyroid drugs. DNA for the CDR3: TGTGCCAGCAGTTTATTAACCCCGGGGGGTTACACTGAAGCTTTCTTT. Its translation: CASSLLTPGGYTEAFF.